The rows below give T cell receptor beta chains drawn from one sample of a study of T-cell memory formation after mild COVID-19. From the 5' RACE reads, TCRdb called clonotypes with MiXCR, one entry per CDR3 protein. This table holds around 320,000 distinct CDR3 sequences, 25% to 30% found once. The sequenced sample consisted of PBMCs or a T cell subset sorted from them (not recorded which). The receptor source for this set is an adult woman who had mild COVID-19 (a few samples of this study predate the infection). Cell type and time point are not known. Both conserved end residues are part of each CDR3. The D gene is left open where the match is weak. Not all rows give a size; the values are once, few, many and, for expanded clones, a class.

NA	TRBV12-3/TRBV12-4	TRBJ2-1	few	TGTGCCAGCATGACTCGGGTTTACAATGAGCAGTTCTTC	CASMTRVYNEQFF
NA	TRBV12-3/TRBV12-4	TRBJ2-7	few	TGTGCCAGCAGTTTAAGAGGGGGTTCGTACGAGCAGTACTTC	CASSLRGGSYEQYF
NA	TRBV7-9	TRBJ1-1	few	TGTGCCAGCAGCATGCAGGGGAACACTGAAGCTTTCTTT	CASSMQGNTEAFF
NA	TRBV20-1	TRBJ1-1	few	TGCAGTGCTAGCTTGTGGCAGGGGAAGAACACTGAAGCTTTCTTT	CSASLWQGKNTEAFF
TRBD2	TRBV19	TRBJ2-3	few	TGTGCCAGTAGTATTGTGCTAGCGGGAGTTAAAGATACGCAGTATTTT	CASSIVLAGVKDTQYF
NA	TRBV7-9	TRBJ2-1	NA	TGTGCCAGCAGCTCCGGGGGCAGAGACCTCAATGAGCAGTTCTTC	CASSSGGRDLNEQFF
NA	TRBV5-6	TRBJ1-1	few	TGTGCCAGCAGCTTGAGGGTAGTGCCTGAAGCTTTCTTT	CASSLRVVPEAFF
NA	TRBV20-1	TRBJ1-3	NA	TGCAGTGCTAGAGCCCCCCAATGGGTGGACTCTGGAAACACCATATATTTT	CSARAPQWVDSGNTIYF
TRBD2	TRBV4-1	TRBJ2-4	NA	TGCGCCAGCAGCCAAGGACTTTTGCGGGGGGCCAAAAACATTCAGTACTTC	CASSQGLLRGAKNIQYF
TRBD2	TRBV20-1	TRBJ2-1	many	TGCAGTGCTCCCGGGACTACCTCCAATCGGCAGTTCTTC	CSAPGTTSNRQFF
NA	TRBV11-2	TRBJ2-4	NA	TGTGCCAGCAGCTCAGGGACCCGCTACCTGACCAAAAACATTCAGTACTTC	CASSSGTRYLTKNIQYF
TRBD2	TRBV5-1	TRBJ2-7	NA	TGCGCCAGCAGCTTGGTTAGCGGGGGCTCCTACGAGCAGTACTTC	CASSLVSGGSYEQYF